A selection of T cell receptor beta chains follows, all from one sample in a study of blood T cell repertoires in COVID-19. Some clones are missing from TCRdb's copy, which holds only in-frame ones; the method was immunoSEQ multiplex PCR. The repertoire holds some 95,000 clones, 86% seen once, with approximately 1.3% in the top ten. Sequenced sample: peripheral blood. The receptors were sampled from a man aged 80 or over with active or convalescent COVID-19. Both conserved end residues are part of each CDR3. A D gene is named only where the DNA matches it firmly. The size entry is marked missing in some rows and otherwise reads once, few, many or a size class.

d_call | j_call | clone_size | cdr3_length | v_call | cdr3_nt | cdr3_aa
. | TRBJ1-3 | . | 13 | TRBV5-4 | TGTGCCAGCAGCGTGGACAGAGGAAACACCATATATTTT | CASSVDRGNTIYF
. | TRBJ1-6 | . | 12 | TRBV13 | TGTGCCAGCAGCTTATCGCGCTCACCCCTCCACTTT | CASSLSRSPLHF
TRBD2 | TRBJ2-1 | . | 15 | TRBV2 | TGTGCCAGCAGTATAGGGACTAGCGGGAGCCATGAGCAGTTCTTC | CASSIGTSGSHEQFF
. | TRBJ2-7 | . | 14 | TRBV3-1/TRBV3-2 | TGTGCCAGCAGCCAAGCAGGGATTCCCTACGAGCAGTACTTC | CASSQAGIPYEQYF
. | TRBJ1-4 | . | 14 | TRBV4-2 | TGTGCCAGCACTCCCTCGGGGGCTAATGAAAAACTGTTTTTT | CASTPSGANEKLFF
TRBD2 | TRBJ2-7 | . | 17 | TRBV7-2 | TGTGCCAGCAGCTTAGCGCTTTCGGGGACGGGGGGGTACGAGCAGTACTTC | CASSLALSGTGGYEQYF
TRBD1 | TRBJ1-1 | . | 15 | TRBV10-3 | TGTGCCATCAGTGCAGGGGGCGCGGTGAACACTGAAGCTTTCTTT | CAISAGGAVNTEAFF
. | TRBJ1-1 | . | 13 | TRBV7-9 | TGTGCCAGCAGCTCCAGGGGTCCGGGCCCGGCTTTCTTT | CASSSRGPGPAFF
TRBD1 | TRBJ1-4 | few | 15 | TRBV5-1 | TGCGCCAGCAGCGAGCGGGGACAGGAGCATGAAAAACTGTTTTTT | CASSERGQEHEKLFF
TRBD1 | TRBJ2-2 | . | 15 | TRBV10-1 | TGCGCCAGCAACGAAGGGACAGGGACCACCGGGGAGCTGTTTTTT | CASNEGTGTTGELFF
TRBD1 | TRBJ1-1 | . | 16 | TRBV18 | TGTGCCAGCTCACCGGACAGGGGGCGCTTGGACACTGAAGCTTTCTTT | CASSPDRGRLDTEAFF
TRBD2 | TRBJ2-1 | . | 17 | TRBV18 | TGTGCCAGCTCACCTTCCCCCTCAGGGACTACCTACAATGAGCAGTTCTTC | CASSPSPSGTTYNEQFF
TRBD2 | TRBJ2-2 | . | 16 | TRBV11-3 | TGTGCCAGCAGCCTACTTAGCGGGAGAGAAACCGGGGAGCTGTTTTTT | CASSLLSGRETGELFF
TRBD1 | TRBJ1-1 | . | 15 | TRBV7-9 | TGTGCCAGCAGCTTAGGGCAGGGGGCGGGCACTGAAGCTTTCTTT | CASSLGQGAGTEAFF
TRBD2 | TRBJ2-1 | . | 16 | TRBV5-1 | TGCGCCAGCAGCCTATATAGCGGGAGGGCGTTCAATGAGCAGTTCTTC | CASSLYSGRAFNEQFF
. | TRBJ1-3 | once | 14 | TRBV5-1 | TGCGCCAGCAGTGAGGGTAGATCCGGAAACACCATATATTTT | CASSEGRSGNTIYF
TRBD1 | TRBJ2-7 | . | 15 | TRBV9 | TGTGCCAGCAGCGTAGGAGGGGGCAGTGGCTACGAGCAGTACTTC | CASSVGGGSGYEQYF
TRBD2 | TRBJ2-2 | once | 17 | TRBV4-3 | TGCGCCAGCAGCCAAGCGGCTAGCGGGGGTCGAACCGGGGAGCTGTTTTTT | CASSQAASGGRTGELFF